Each of the 2 T cell receptor beta chains below was sequenced from the same sample in a study of identical twins. TCRdb processed the 5' RACE reads anew with MiXCR; each CDR3 protein has one entry. The data hold hundreds of thousands of distinct CDR3 sequences, with 20% to 25% observed a single time. The same specimen was also included in a second study, on yellow fever vaccine responses in identical twins.

The material sequenced was CD4+ T cells sorted from blood. All receptors derive from a woman under 30 in good health.

This sequence joins TRBV12-3 or TRBV12-4 and TRBJ2-7, with 15 bases identical to TRBD2. V gave up 4 bases and J gave up 2 bases; unmatched junction bases: 6. The CDR3 covers 17 residues. The CDR3 coding sequence is TGTGCCAGCAGTTGGGGACTAGCGGGAGGCCAGACCTACGAGCAGTACTTC. Amino acids: CASSWGLAGGQTYEQYF.

The table lists this clonotype with a few counts. The gene calls are TRBV10-2 and TRBJ1-1; TRBD1 matches at 7 bases. V lost 6 bases, J lost 0 bases, and 7 bases stayed unmatched. Germline values: CDR1 WSHSY, CDR2 SAAADI. This CDR3 spans 15 amino acids. DNA of the CDR3: TGCGCCAGCAGAGTACAGGGACAGATGAACACTGAAGCTTTCTTT. This sequence encodes CASRVQGQMNTEAFF.